A single T cell receptor beta chain is shown here with its context. Sequencing was performed with immunoSEQ multiplex PCR; in TCRdb, only in-frame clones are kept and a portion is missing. The sample shows 13,000 to 15,000 clones, roughly 92% of them seen only once. The source of the sample is a study of OX40 agonist ivuxolimab in advanced cancers. Study context: Clinicians treated patients with ivuxolimab, an agonistic anti-OX40 (CD134) antibody.

Trimming took off 4 bases at V and 0 bases at J, with 16 bases between the two ends. This CDR3 has 16 residues. Germline values: CDR1 MGHRA, CDR2 YSYEKL. The TCR sequence derives from an adult with an advanced solid tumor such as melanoma, head and neck, liver or kidney cancer. This chain uses TRBV4-1 with TRBJ2-7; D gene ambiguous. Material: CD4+ or CD8+ T cells sorted from blood, obtained in a trial of the OX40 agonist ivuxolimab. The CDR3: CASSLDRTASSYEQYF. Written as DNA, the CDR3 is TGCGCCAGCAGCCTAGACCGGACGGCGAGCTCCTACGAGCAGTACTTC.